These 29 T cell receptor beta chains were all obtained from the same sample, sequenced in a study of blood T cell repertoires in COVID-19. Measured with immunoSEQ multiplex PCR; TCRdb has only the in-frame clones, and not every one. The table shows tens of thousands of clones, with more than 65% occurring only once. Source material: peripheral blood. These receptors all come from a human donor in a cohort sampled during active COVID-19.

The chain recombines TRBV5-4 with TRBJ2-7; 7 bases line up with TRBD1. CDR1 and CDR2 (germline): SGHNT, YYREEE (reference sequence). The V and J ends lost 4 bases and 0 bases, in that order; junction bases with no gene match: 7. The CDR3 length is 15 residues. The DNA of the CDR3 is TGTGCCAGCAGCGAAGGACAGGCCAGCTCCTACGAGCAGTACTTC. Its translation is CASSEGQASSYEQYF.

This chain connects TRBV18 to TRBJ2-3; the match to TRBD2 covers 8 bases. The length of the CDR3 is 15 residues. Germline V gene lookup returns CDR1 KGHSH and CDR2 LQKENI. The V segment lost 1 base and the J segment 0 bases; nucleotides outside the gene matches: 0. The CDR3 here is CASSPLAGSTDTQYF. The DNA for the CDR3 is TGTGCCAGCTCACCACTAGCGGGAAGCACAGATACGCAGTATTTT.

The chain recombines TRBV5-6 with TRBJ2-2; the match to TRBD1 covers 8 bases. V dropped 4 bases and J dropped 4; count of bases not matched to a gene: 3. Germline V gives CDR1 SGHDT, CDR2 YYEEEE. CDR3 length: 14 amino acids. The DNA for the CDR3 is TGTGCCAGCAGCGCCGGACAGGGCACCGGGGAGCTGTTTTTT. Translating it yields CASSAGQGTGELFF.

The CDR3, as DNA: TGTGCCAGTAGTACCCGAAGTACGGGGGGAACCGGGGAGCTGTTTTTT. Protein sequence: CASSTRSTGGTGELFF. The chain has TRBV19 and TRBJ2-2; 7 bases line up with TRBD2. V was clipped by 4 bases and J by 5 bases; unmatched bases: 10. The CDR3 is 16 residues long. Germline CDR1 reads LNHDA; CDR2 reads SQIVND (reference sequence).

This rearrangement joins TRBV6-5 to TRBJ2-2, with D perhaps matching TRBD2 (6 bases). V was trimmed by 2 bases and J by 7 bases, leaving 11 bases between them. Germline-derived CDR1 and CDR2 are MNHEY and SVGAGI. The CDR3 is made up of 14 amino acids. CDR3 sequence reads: CASSYGGYRGELFF. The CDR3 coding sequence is TGTGCCAGCAGTTACGGGGGGTATCGCGGGGAGCTGTTTTTT.

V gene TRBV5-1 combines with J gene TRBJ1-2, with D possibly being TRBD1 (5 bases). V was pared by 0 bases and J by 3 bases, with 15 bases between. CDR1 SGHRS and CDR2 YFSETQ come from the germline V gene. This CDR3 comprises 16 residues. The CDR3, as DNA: TGCGCCAGCAGCTTGGGTAGGTGGGGCAGCGACTATGGCTACACCTTC. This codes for CASSLGRWGSDYGYTF.

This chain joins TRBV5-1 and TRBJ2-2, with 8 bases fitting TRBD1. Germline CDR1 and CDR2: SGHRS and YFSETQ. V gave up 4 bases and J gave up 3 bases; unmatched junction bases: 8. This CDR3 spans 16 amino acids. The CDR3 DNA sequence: TGCGCCAGCAGCACTTACAGGGGGGCAGACACCGGGGAGCTGTTTTTT. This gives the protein CASSTYRGADTGELFF.

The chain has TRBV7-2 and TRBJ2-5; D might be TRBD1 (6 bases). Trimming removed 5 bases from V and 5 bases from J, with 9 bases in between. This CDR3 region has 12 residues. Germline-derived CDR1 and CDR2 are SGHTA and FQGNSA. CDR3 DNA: TGTGCCAGCAGCGTAAGGGGGGAGACCCAGTACTTC. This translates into CASSVRGETQYF. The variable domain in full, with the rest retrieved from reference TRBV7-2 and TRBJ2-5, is GAGVSQSPSNKVTEKGKDVELRCDPISGHTALYWYRQSLGQGLEFLIYFQGNSAPDKSGLPSDRFSAERTGGSVSTLTIQRTQQEDSAVYLCASSVRGETQYFGPGTRLLVL.

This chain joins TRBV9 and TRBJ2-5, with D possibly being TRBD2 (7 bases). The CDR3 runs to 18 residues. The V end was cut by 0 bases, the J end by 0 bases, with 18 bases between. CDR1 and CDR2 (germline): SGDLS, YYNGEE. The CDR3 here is CASSVEADGGPDQETQYF. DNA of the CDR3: TGTGCCAGCAGCGTAGAAGCTGACGGGGGGCCCGACCAAGAGACCCAGTACTTC.

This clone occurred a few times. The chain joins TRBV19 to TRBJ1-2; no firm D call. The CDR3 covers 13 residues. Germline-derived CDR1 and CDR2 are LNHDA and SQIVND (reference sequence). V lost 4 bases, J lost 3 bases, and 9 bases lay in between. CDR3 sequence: CASSRTVYYGYTF. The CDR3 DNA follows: TGTGCCAGTAGTAGAACAGTCTACTATGGCTACACCTTC.

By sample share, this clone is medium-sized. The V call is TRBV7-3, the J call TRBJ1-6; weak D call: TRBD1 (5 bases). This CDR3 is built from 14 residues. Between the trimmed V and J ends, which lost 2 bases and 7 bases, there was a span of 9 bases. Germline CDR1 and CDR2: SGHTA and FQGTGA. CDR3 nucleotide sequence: TGTGCCAGCAGCTTACAGGGCCCAAATTCACCCCTCCACTTT. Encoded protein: CASSLQGPNSPLHF.

This CDR3 is CASSLVGTEYGYTF. The CDR3 DNA reads as TGCGCCAGCAGCTTGGTTGGGACAGAGTATGGCTACACCTTC. The chain uses TRBV5-1 and TRBJ1-2, with 7 bases aligning to TRBD1. With V trimmed by 0 bases and J by 5 bases, 4 bases remained unmatched. This CDR3 comprises 14 residues. In germline, CDR1 is SGHRS, CDR2 YFSETQ. The full variable domain, rest sourced from reference TRBV5-1 and TRBJ1-2, is KAGVTQTPRYLIKTRGQQVTLSCSPISGHRSVSWYQQTPGQGLQFLFEYFSETQRNKGNFPGRFSGRQFSNSRSEMNVSTLELGDSALYLCASSLVGTEYGYTFGSGTRLTVV.

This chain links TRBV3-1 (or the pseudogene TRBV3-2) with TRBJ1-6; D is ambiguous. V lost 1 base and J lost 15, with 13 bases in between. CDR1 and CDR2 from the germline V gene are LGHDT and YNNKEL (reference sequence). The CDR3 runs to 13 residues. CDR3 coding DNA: TGTGCCAGCAGCCAAGGGGCGGGCGGTTTCCTCCACTTT. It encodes CASSQGAGGFLHF.

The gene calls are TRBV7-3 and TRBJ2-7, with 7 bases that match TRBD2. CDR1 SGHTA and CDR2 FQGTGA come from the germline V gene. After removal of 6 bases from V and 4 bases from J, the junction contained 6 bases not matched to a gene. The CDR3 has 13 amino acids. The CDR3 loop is CASSGGSGYEQYF. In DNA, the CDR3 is TGTGCCAGCAGTGGCGGGAGTGGATACGAGCAGTACTTC.

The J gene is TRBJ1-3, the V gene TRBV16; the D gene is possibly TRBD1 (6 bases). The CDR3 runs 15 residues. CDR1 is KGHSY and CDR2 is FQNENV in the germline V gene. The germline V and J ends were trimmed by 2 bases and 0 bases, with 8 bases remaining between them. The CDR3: CASSQQGLSGNTIYF. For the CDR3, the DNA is TGTGCCAGCAGCCAACAGGGGCTCTCTGGAAACACCATATATTTT.

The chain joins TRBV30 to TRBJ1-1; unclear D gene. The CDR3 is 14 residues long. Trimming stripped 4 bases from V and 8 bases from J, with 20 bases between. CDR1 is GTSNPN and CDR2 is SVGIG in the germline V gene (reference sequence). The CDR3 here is CAWTRVLTIGEAFF. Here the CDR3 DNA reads TGTGCCTGGACCCGGGTCCTTACCATTGGGGAAGCTTTCTTT.

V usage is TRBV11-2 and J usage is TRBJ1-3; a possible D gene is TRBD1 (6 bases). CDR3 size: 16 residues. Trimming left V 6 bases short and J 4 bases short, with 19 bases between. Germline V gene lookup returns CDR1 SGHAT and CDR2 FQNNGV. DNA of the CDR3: TGTGCCAGCAGTCCAGACAGGAAAACAAGAGGAAACACCATATATTTT. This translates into CASSPDRKTRGNTIYF.

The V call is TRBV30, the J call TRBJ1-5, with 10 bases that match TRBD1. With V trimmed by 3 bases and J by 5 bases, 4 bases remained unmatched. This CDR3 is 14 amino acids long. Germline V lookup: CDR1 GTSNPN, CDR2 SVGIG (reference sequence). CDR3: CAWSRDRGHQPQHF. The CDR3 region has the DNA TGTGCCTGGAGCCGGGACAGGGGCCATCAGCCCCAGCATTTT.

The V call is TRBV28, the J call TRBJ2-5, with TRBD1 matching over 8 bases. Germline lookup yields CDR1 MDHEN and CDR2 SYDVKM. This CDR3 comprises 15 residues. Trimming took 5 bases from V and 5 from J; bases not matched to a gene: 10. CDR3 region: CASSPGQGGWETQYF. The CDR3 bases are TGTGCCAGCAGTCCAGGACAGGGTGGTTGGGAGACCCAGTACTTC.

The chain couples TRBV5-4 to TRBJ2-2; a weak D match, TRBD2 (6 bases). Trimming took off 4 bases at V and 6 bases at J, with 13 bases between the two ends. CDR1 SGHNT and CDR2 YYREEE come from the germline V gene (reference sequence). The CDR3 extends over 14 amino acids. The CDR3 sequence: CASSQGLSAGELFF. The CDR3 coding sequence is TGTGCCAGCAGCCAGGGACTCTCGGCCGGGGAGCTGTTTTTT. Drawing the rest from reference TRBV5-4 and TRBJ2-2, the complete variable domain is ETGVTQSPTHLIKTRGQQVTLRCSSQSGHNTVSWYQQALGQGPQFIFQYYREEENGRGNFPPRFSGLQFPNYSSELNVNALELDDSALYLCASSQGLSAGELFFGEGSRLTVL.

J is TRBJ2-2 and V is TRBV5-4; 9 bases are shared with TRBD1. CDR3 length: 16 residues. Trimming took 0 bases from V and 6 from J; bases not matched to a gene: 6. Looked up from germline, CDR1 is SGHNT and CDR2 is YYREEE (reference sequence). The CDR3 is CASSLGGTGPPGELFF. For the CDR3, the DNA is TGTGCCAGCAGCTTGGGCGGGACAGGGCCTCCCGGGGAGCTGTTTTTT.

CDR3 bases: TGTGCCAGCAGTACTCTGAGGGGGCGCCTAGGGGAGCTGTTTTTT. Encoded protein: CASSTLRGRLGELFF. The chain uses TRBV2 and TRBJ2-2; 7 nucleotides line up with TRBD1. V lost 5 bases to trimming and J lost 8 bases; unmatched junction nucleotides: 11. This CDR3 comprises 15 residues. In germline, CDR1 is SNHLY, CDR2 FYNNEI.

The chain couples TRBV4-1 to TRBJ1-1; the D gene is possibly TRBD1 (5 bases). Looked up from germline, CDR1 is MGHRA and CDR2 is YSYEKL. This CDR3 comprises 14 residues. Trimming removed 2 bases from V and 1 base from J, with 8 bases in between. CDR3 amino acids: CASSQPGGNTEAFF. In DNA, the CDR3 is TGCGCCAGCAGCCAACCCGGGGGGAACACTGAAGCTTTCTTT.

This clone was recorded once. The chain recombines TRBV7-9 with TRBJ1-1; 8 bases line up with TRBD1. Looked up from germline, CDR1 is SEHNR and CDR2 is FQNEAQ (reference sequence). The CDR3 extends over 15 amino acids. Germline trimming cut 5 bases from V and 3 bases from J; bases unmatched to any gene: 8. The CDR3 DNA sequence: TGTGCCAGCAGCGCGGGACAGGCTGTTTACACTGAAGCTTTCTTT. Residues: CASSAGQAVYTEAFF.

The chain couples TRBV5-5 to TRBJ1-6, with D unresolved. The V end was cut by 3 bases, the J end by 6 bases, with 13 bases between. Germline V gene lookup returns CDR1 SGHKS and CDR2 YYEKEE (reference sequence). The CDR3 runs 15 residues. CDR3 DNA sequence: TGTGCCAGCAGCTCGACATTGGTGGGTAATTCACCCCTCCACTTT. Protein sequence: CASSSTLVGNSPLHF.

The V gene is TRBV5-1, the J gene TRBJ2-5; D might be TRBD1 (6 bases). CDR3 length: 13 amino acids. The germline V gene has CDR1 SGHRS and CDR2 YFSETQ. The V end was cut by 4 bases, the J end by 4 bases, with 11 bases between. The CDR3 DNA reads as TGCGCCAGCAGCCAGGGGATGGGAGAGACCCAGTACTTC. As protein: CASSQGMGETQYF.

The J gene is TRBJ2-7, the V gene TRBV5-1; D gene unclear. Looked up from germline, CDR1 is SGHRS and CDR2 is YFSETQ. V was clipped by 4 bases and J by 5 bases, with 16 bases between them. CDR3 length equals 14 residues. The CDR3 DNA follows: TGCGCCAGCAGCCCGGCCGCCGGCGGCAACGAGCAGTACTTC. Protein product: CASSPAAGGNEQYF.

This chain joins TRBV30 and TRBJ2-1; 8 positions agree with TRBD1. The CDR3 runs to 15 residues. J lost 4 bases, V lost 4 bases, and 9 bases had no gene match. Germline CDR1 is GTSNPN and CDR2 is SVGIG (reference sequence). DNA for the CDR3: TGTGCCTGGAACGTCCCAGGGGGCTCGTACAATGAGCAGTTCTTC. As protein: CAWNVPGGSYNEQFF.

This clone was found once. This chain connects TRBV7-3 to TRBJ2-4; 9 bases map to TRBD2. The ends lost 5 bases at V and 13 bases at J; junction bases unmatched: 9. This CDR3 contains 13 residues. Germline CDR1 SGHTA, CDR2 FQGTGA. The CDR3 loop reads CASSRGSGGKQYF. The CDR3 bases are TGTGCCAGCAGCCGGGGAAGCGGGGGGAAACAGTACTTC. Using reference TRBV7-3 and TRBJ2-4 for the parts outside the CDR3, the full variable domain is GAGVSQTPSNKVTEKGKYVELRCDPISGHTALYWYRQSLGQGPEFLIYFQGTGAADDSGLPNDRFFAVRPEGSVSTLKIQRTERGDSAVYLCASSRGSGGKQYFGAGTRLSVL.